These T cell receptor beta chains were read from a single sample in a study of T-cell memory formation after mild COVID-19. TCRdb recomputed calls from the 5' RACE reads with MiXCR, one row per CDR3 protein. The table shows around 260,000 distinct CDR3 sequences, with roughly 16% occurring only once. Sequenced input: PBMCs or a T cell subset sorted from them (not recorded which). The source is a man aged 18 to 29 who had mild COVID-19 (a few samples of this study predate the infection). Cell type and time point are not known. CDR3s include the opening cysteine and the closing phenylalanine or tryptophan. The order of the fields is D gene, J gene, V gene, clone size, CDR3 protein, CDR3 DNA. A D gene is named only where the DNA matches it firmly. Rows give clone size only sometimes, using once, few, many, or a class for an expanded clone.

>TRBD1|TRBJ2-2|TRBV29-1|.
CSVGTGDVLGELFF
TGCAGCGTAGGAACAGGGGACGTACTCGGGGAGCTGTTTTTT
>.|TRBJ1-1|TRBV4-3|few
CASSQYKMNTEAFF
TGCGCCAGCAGCCAATACAAGATGAACACTGAAGCTTTCTTT
>TRBD1|TRBJ1-2|TRBV4-3|few
CASSYGQGANYGYTF
TGCGCCAGCAGCTACGGACAGGGGGCGAACTATGGCTACACCTTC
>.|TRBJ1-1|TRBV7-2|few
CASSRSLTGPRAFF
TGTGCCAGCAGTCGGAGTCTAACCGGGCCCAGAGCTTTCTTT
>TRBD2|TRBJ2-3|TRBV4-1|.
CASSQRSGGGADTQYF
TGCGCCAGCAGCCAGAGGAGCGGGGGGGGAGCAGATACGCAGTATTTT
>TRBD2|TRBJ2-5|TRBV6-5|many
CASRRLAGETQYF
TGTGCCAGCAGGAGACTAGCGGGAGAGACCCAGTACTTC
>.|TRBJ1-3|TRBV9|few
CASSVATGNTIYF
TGTGCCAGCAGCGTAGCTACGGGGAACACCATATATTTT
>.|TRBJ2-5|TRBV11-3|few
CASSSRTESQETQYF
TGTGCCAGCAGCTCCCGGACGGAATCCCAAGAGACCCAGTACTTC
>.|TRBJ2-5|TRBV7-9|.
CASCVLGAGETQYF
TGTGCCAGCTGCGTACTTGGGGCGGGAGAGACCCAGTACTTC
>TRBD1|TRBJ1-6|TRBV20-1|.
CSARGQGGYSPLHF
TGCAGTGCTAGAGGACAGGGTGGATATTCACCCCTCCACTTT
>TRBD1|TRBJ2-5|TRBV6-5|.
CASRTGQGLQETQYF
TGTGCCAGCAGGACCGGACAGGGCTTACAAGAGACCCAGTACTTC
>.|TRBJ2-5|TRBV20-1|many
CSARRQQETQYF
TGCAGTGCTCGACGACAGCAAGAGACCCAGTACTTC
>.|TRBJ1-1|TRBV6-6|few
CASTPPGSKRGNTEAFF
TGTGCCAGCACTCCCCCCGGATCCAAAAGGGGGAACACTGAAGCTTTCTTT
>TRBD2|TRBJ2-1|TRBV7-2|.
CASSLPLAGGDNEQFF
TGTGCCAGCAGCTTACCCCTTGCGGGGGGGGATAATGAGCAGTTCTTC
>.|TRBJ1-5|TRBV5-1|.
CASSAGTALNQPQHF
TGCGCCAGCAGCGCTGGGACCGCTCTGAATCAGCCCCAGCATTTT
>.|TRBJ2-6|TRBV12-3/TRBV12-4|many
CASSLRVGANVLTF
TGTGCCAGCAGTCTCAGGGTCGGGGCCAACGTCCTGACTTTC
>TRBD1|TRBJ2-4|TRBV24-1|.
CAGRDRGAMRKNIQYF
TGTGCCGGCCGGGACAGGGGGGCCATGAGGAAAAACATTCAGTACTTC
>TRBD2|TRBJ2-3|TRBV5-6|many
CASSLLASGDTDTQYF
TGTGCCAGCAGCTTGTTGGCTAGCGGGGACACAGATACGCAGTATTTT
>.|TRBJ2-6|TRBV5-5|.
CASRFRAPGANVLTF
TGTGCCAGCAGATTCAGGGCTCCCGGGGCCAACGTCCTGACTTTC
>TRBD1|TRBJ2-3|TRBV27|many
CASSLGTGAPRTQYF
TGTGCCAGCAGCCTCGGGACAGGGGCCCCGCGGACGCAGTATTTT
>.|TRBJ2-7|TRBV4-2|many
CASSQEGWGQSSYEQYF
TGTGCCAGCAGCCAAGAAGGTTGGGGGCAGAGCTCCTACGAGCAGTACTTC
>.|TRBJ2-3|TRBV4-1|few
CASSPRDSRSTDTQYF
TGCGCCAGCAGCCCAAGGGACTCCCGTAGCACAGATACGCAGTATTTT
>.|TRBJ1-1|TRBV28|.
CASSLLRGQAFF
TGTGCCAGCAGTTTACTAAGGGGCCAAGCTTTCTTT
>.|TRBJ1-1|TRBV29-1|.
CSVERGRTAFF
TGCAGCGTTGAACGGGGGAGGACGGCTTTCTTT
>.|TRBJ1-1|TRBV6-5|.
CASSLLPNTEAFF
TGTGCCAGCAGCCTACTGCCGAACACTGAAGCTTTCTTT
>.|TRBJ2-1|TRBV6-5|.
CASSQRTGEQFF
TGTGCCAGCAGCCAACGGACTGGCGAGCAGTTCTTC
>TRBD1|TRBJ2-1|TRBV27|.
CASSSTGFTFF
TGTGCCAGCAGTTCGACAGGGTTTACGTTCTTC